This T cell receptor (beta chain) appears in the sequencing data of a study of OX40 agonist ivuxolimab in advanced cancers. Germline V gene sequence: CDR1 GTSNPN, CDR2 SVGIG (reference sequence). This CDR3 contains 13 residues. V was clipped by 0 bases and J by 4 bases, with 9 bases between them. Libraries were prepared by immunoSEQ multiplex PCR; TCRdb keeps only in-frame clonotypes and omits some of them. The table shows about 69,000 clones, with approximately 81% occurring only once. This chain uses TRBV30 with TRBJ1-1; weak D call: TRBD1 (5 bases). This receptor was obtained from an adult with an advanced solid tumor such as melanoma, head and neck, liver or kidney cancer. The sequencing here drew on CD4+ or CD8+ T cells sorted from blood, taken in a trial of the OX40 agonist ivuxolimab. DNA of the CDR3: TGTGCCTGGAGTGTAGAGGGACGCACTGAAGCTTTCTTT. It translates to CAWSVEGRTEAFF.